This TCR beta chain originates from a study of CD8 T cells in Susac syndrome (dated by TCRdb to about 2019). Study-wide context: Whether CD8+ T cell activation and differentiation in Susac syndrome was antigen driven was tested using repertoire sequencing. CD8+ T cell repertoire clonality was compared between about a dozen healthy donors, some 14 Susac syndrome patients and 15 multiple sclerosis patients. What the work shows at the level of the full study, not this receptor alone: The number of individuals in the TCR sequencing and HLA analysis was recognized as being relatively small.

Of note for this clonotype: The target of this receptor is not known. No per-base quality is available; no much larger clone lies one base away.

From the cysteine up to the phenylalanine, the CDR3 has a length of 11 residues. Kept here is only the CDR3 DNA, which spans 33 bases and is read in frame from base 1. V was cut back by 0 bases and J by 10 bases, leaving a gap of 7 bases between them. CDR1 is given as GTSNPN and CDR2 as SVGIG, both from the germline V gene (reference sequence). Peripheral blood CD8+ and CD4+ T cells from healthy donors, Susac syndrome patients and multiple sclerosis patients were profiled by high-throughput TCR beta sequencing. Treatment-naive patients with stable or active relapsing-remitting disease fulfilling revised McDonald criteria were used as multiple sclerosis controls. CD8+ TEMRA cells were enriched by FACS, while bulk CD8+ and CD4+ T cells were purified by magnetic negative isolation. Blood was drawn into EDTA tubes, processed within 24 hours, and PBMCs were isolated by density gradient centrifugation. PBMCs intended for TCR sequencing were cryopreserved in liquid nitrogen and were subsequently thawed in a 37 degrees C water bath. The sorted or isolated CD4+, CD8+ and CD8+ TEMRA cells reached a purity of at least 90%.

RNA was extracted using the RNeasy kit, and roughly 0.5 to 1 microgram was reverse transcribed with random hexamers. TCR beta CDR3 regions were amplified with the immunoSEQ multiplex PCR assay covering 54 Vbeta and 13 Jbeta segments. PCR amplification bias was corrected using a synthetic template baseline for primer optimization and computational correction. The study's processing was this. Reads were annotated to V, D and J genes according to IMGT and were analyzed with immunoSEQ Analyzer, with only productive sequences retained. Clonality was calculated as one minus the Shannon entropy normalized by log2 of the number of productive unique sequences. For each patient and control, public and private clones were evaluated among the 100 most prevalent clones. A clone was defined as Susac-specific if it was absent from the healthy and MS cohorts, from about a thousand published viral clones and from other ImmuneACCESS disease sequences. The public reads were run again by TCRdb, first through fastp at Q25 and then through MiXCR, and only productive beta chains were kept. Rows matching on CDR3 protein sequence are summarized as one entry with the most common DNA and genes. These V and J calls originate from TCRdb's pipeline instead of the authors' own analysis. The sample table holds some 300,000 distinct CDR3 sequences, of which 70% to 90% were seen once. The top ten hold around 0.22% of the sample.

The sequenced material came from CD8+ T cells from PBMCs. This TCR came from a human donor with multiple sclerosis. The sequence joins TRBV30 to TRBJ2-1; no D gene can be assigned with confidence. CDR3 reads: CAWSVTTEQFF. The DNA sequence is as follows: TGTGCCTGGAGTGTAACGACAGAGCAGTTCTTC.